This T cell receptor beta chain was sequenced in a study of T cells after yellow fever vaccination. Whole-study context: Each low-cell-number fraction was prepared by means of SMART-Seq v4 Ultra Low Input.

Universal primer sites and UMIs were introduced during 5'RACE template-switching synthesis of TCR cDNA. TCRdb reprocessed the 5' RACE reads via MiXCR and lists one record per CDR3 protein. In the table there are 450,000 to 550,000 distinct CDR3 sequences, about 19% of which are singletons. V lost 2 bases and J lost 0; bases outside the gene matches: 7. CDR1 and CDR2 from the germline V gene are SGHDT and YYEEEE. This CDR3 is 17 amino acids long. Sequenced here: PBMCs, sampled 15 days after the yellow fever booster vaccination. This receptor was taken from a man aged 25 to 40 who received the YFV17D yellow fever vaccine. The chain couples TRBV5-6 to TRBJ2-2, with 7 bases lining up with TRBD2. The CDR3, as DNA: TGTGCCAGCAGCTTTAAACGGGCGGGAGCGAACACCGGGGAGCTGTTTTTT. Translated, it gives CASSFKRAGANTGELFF.